This entry is about one T cell receptor (beta chain). The antigen is unknown. There are 15 residues in the CDR3. The ends lost 6 bases at V and 6 bases at J; junction bases unmatched: 9. The record originates from a study of T cell repertoires in cytomegalovirus infection. General study findings and limits: Ex vivo, HLA-C-restricted CMV-specific TCR beta clonotypes prevailed over the rest of the response.

A single record per CDR3 protein comes from TCRdb applying MiXCR to the reads. The repertoire holds 200,000 or so distinct CDR3 sequences, approximately 19% seen once, with 2.9% in the top ten. The chain has TRBV12-3 or TRBV12-4 and TRBJ2-3, with 10 nucleotides matching TRBD2. Sequencing was carried out using PBMCs. The source of this sequence is a human donor in good health (CMV status not recorded). Some clones in this sample may be carry-over from other donors' samples. The CDR3 region has the DNA TGTGCCAGCAGCCGAAGCGGGGGGGCCTCGGATACGCAGTATTTT. It encodes CASSRSGGASDTQYF.